This T cell receptor (beta chain) emerged from a study of blood T cell repertoires in COVID-19. Study-level information: Material from acute and convalescent COVID-19 was sourced from the United States, Italy and Spain.

The CDR3 spans 16 residues. Germline V gene sequence: CDR1 LNHDA, CDR2 SQIVND (reference sequence). Trimming removed 10 bases from V and 10 bases from J; junction bases left unmatched: 20. In the original processing: By means of reference gene primer amplification, nucleated cell counts were estimated. The method was immunoSEQ multiplex PCR; TCRdb's version includes in-frame clones alone and lacks a portion of them. From that table come the V and J calls and clone size; the DNA was used to work out D and trimming. The table has nearly 350,000 clones, about 90% seen once. In Cohort 3, a recovered donor had either two negative PCRs, clearance, or symptom resolution.

The clonotype originates from a woman aged 25 to 45 who had recovered from COVID-19. The gene calls are TRBV19 and TRBJ1-5; 9 nucleotides line up with TRBD1. Sequencing was performed on PBMCs or T cells enriched from blood (not recorded which). CDR3 region: CATTLGGTGKNRPQHF. Here the CDR3 DNA reads TGTGCCACCACCCTTGGGGGGACAGGGAAGAATAGACCCCAGCATTTT.